Presented here are 23 T cell receptor beta chains from one specimen sequenced in a study of cytomegalovirus exposure and HLA in healthy donors. The primer mix had 60 Vbeta and 13 Jbeta primers. Generated by immunoSEQ multiplex PCR, the TCRdb table keeps only in-frame clones and is missing some. The repertoire holds over 150,000 clones, with 68% as singletons. The source material was PBMCs. The source of these receptors is a woman between 18 and 29 years old in good health and CMV-seropositive.

This rearrangement joins TRBV4-1 to TRBJ1-3; maybe TRBD1 (6 bases). The V end was cut by 0 bases, the J end by 4 bases, with 13 bases between. This CDR3 region has 16 residues. Germline CDR1 and CDR2: MGHRA and YSYEKL. CDR3 sequence: CASSQDHRVSGNTIYF. Written as DNA, the CDR3 is TGCGCCAGCAGCCAAGATCACAGGGTATCCGGAAACACCATATATTTT.

The rearrangement links TRBV27 to TRBJ2-7; D is possibly TRBD1 (6 bases). There are 14 residues in the CDR3. Germline-derived CDR1 and CDR2 are MNHEY and SMNVEV (reference sequence). V gave up 6 bases and J gave up 0 bases, with 12 bases separating them. The CDR3 protein is CASRRNRDSYEQYF. The CDR3 nucleotides read TGTGCCAGCAGGCGAAACAGGGACTCCTACGAGCAGTACTTC.

This chain uses TRBV7-2 with TRBJ2-2; 9 bases map to TRBD1. CDR1 is SGHTA, CDR2 FQGNSA, per germline. CDR3 size: 15 residues. J was trimmed by 13 bases and V by 0 bases; bases with no gene match: 9. The CDR3 reads CASSLAGTGRIGLFF. DNA of the CDR3: TGTGCCAGCAGCTTAGCCGGGACAGGGAGGATAGGGCTGTTTTTT.

This clone appeared a single time. V usage is TRBV18 and J usage is TRBJ2-7; D is perhaps TRBD2 (5 bases). The CDR3 contains 12 residues. CDR1 and CDR2 from the germline V gene are KGHSH and LQKENI. V gave up 6 bases and J gave up 6 bases, with 12 bases separating them. Here the CDR3 reads CASSGVGVEQYF. The CDR3 bases are TGTGCCAGCTCGGGAGTTGGAGTCGAGCAGTACTTC.

This sequence joins TRBV11-2 and TRBJ2-3, with D tentatively TRBD2 (5 bases). CDR3 size: 16 residues. The V end was cut by 0 bases, the J end by 0 bases, with 10 bases between. Germline V lookup: CDR1 SGHAT, CDR2 FQNNGV. Written as DNA, the CDR3 is TGTGCCAGCAGCTTAGAAGCGACTATTAGCACAGATACGCAGTATTTT. Protein product: CASSLEATISTDTQYF. The whole variable domain, remainder taken from reference TRBV11-2 and TRBJ2-3, is EAGVAQSPRYKIIEKRQSVAFWCNPISGHATLYWYQQILGQGPKLLIQFQNNGVVDDSQLPKDRFSAERLKGVDSTLKIQPAKLEDSAVYLCASSLEATISTDTQYFGPGTRLTVL.

The J gene is TRBJ1-5, the V gene TRBV11-2; 11 bases line up with TRBD1. Germline values: CDR1 SGHAT, CDR2 FQNNGV. The CDR3 length is 17 residues. After removal of 2 bases from V and 5 bases from J, the junction contained 8 bases not matched to a gene. The CDR3 DNA is TGTGCCAGCAGCTTATCCCCGGGGACAGGGGGGTATCAGCCCCAGCATTTT. The encoded protein is CASSLSPGTGGYQPQHF.

This clone is a singleton in its sample. The chain is built from TRBV6-5 and TRBJ1-2, with D hard to call. This CDR3 is built from 15 residues. V lost 5 bases and J 0 bases, leaving 13 bases between the germline ends. Looked up from germline, CDR1 is MNHEY and CDR2 is SVGAGI. This CDR3 is CASSQQQLSNYGYTF. The CDR3 nucleotides read TGTGCCAGCAGTCAGCAACAGCTCTCTAACTATGGCTACACCTTC.

The V and J genes are TRBV6-5 and TRBJ1-2; weak D call: TRBD1 (6 bases). V gave up 1 base and J gave up 6 bases, with 9 bases separating them. The CDR3 has 13 residues. The V gene's germline CDR1 is MNHEY and CDR2 SVGAGI. The CDR3 nucleotides read TGTGCCAGCAGTTACTACAGGGAGCATGGCTACACCTTC. Protein: CASSYYREHGYTF.

The chain combines TRBV6-5 with TRBJ1-3; TRBD1 matches 8 bases. The ends lost 8 bases at V and 3 bases at J; junction bases unmatched: 3. CDR3 length: 13 residues. Germline-derived CDR1 and CDR2 are MNHEY and SVGAGI. CDR3 sequence (DNA): TGTGCCAGCCAGGGGGCGCGTGGAAACACCATATATTTT. Encoded protein: CASQGARGNTIYF.

This CDR3 reads CASSEDWSFETQYF. For the CDR3, the DNA is TGTGCCAGCAGTGAAGATTGGAGTTTCGAGACCCAGTACTTC. The chain recombines TRBV6-1 with TRBJ2-5; no definite D call. The CDR3 sequence is 14 residues long. The germline V gene has CDR1 MNHNS and CDR2 SASEGT. The germline V and J ends were trimmed by 1 base and 5 bases, with 11 bases remaining between them.

This clone was seen only a few times. The chain employs TRBV6-1 and TRBJ2-3, with D unresolved. Trimming left V 5 bases short and J 0 bases short, with 9 bases between. Germline CDR1 reads MNHNS; CDR2 reads SASEGT. This CDR3 comprises 14 residues. In DNA, the CDR3 is TGTGCCAGCAGTTCGTCCCCTAGCACAGATACGCAGTATTTT. Protein product: CASSSSPSTDTQYF.

The V gene is TRBV30, the J gene TRBJ1-2, with D possibly being TRBD1 (5 bases). CDR1 and CDR2 from the germline V gene are GTSNPN and SVGIG (reference sequence). This CDR3 region has 12 residues. Trimming removed 0 bases from V and 8 bases from J, with 10 bases in between. The CDR3 DNA sequence: TGTGCCTGGAGTGTACAGGAGGGAGGCTACACCTTC. Protein sequence: CAWSVQEGGYTF.

V usage is TRBV4-1 and J usage is TRBJ2-1, with 7 bases aligning to TRBD2. The V gene's germline CDR1 is MGHRA and CDR2 YSYEKL. Trimming removed 1 base from V and 0 bases from J; junction bases left unmatched: 6. There are 17 residues in the CDR3. Here the CDR3 DNA reads TGCGCCAGCAGCCAAGTGAGGCCTAGCGGCTCCTACAATGAGCAGTTCTTC. This codes for CASSQVRPSGSYNEQFF.

The V gene is TRBV5-1, the J gene TRBJ2-3; no clear D gene. This CDR3 has 13 residues. Germline V gene lookup returns CDR1 SGHRS and CDR2 YFSETQ. Trimming pared 2 bases from V and 0 bases from J, leaving 4 bases between. The CDR3 sequence is CASSFLSTDTQYF. The CDR3 DNA sequence: TGCGCCAGCAGCTTTCTGAGCACAGATACGCAGTATTTT.

The rearrangement links TRBV11-3 to TRBJ2-1, with 8 nucleotides matching TRBD2. Losses at the gene ends were 5 bases for V and 10 bases for J; bases not matched to a gene: 7. The CDR3 runs 13 residues. Germline V gene sequence: CDR1 SGHNT, CDR2 YENEEA. DNA for the CDR3: TGTGCCAGCAGCACGTTAGCGGGAAGCGAGCAGTTCTTC. It encodes CASSTLAGSEQFF.

This clone has a single count. This chain links TRBV18 with TRBJ2-7; D is unresolved. V was clipped by 3 bases and J by 7 bases, with 10 bases between them. Germline V gives CDR1 KGHSH, CDR2 LQKENI. The CDR3 runs 12 residues. The CDR3 DNA reads TGTGCCAGCTCACCTCCTTCGGGTGAGCAGTACTTC. This codes for CASSPPSGEQYF.

The gene calls are TRBV19 and TRBJ1-4; no clear D gene. This CDR3 has 15 residues. Germline lookup yields CDR1 LNHDA and CDR2 SQIVND (reference sequence). V lost 7 bases, J lost 5 bases, and 17 bases lay in between. The CDR3 DNA reads as TGTGCCAGTATCCTCGGAGGCAGATCGAATGAAAAACTGTTTTTT. Translation: CASILGGRSNEKLFF.

The rearrangement uses TRBV4-2 and TRBJ1-4; D gene unclear. The CDR3 runs to 15 residues. In germline, CDR1 is LGHNA, CDR2 YNFKEQ. Trimming took off 2 bases at V and 3 bases at J, with 10 bases between the two ends. CDR3 in DNA: TGTGCCAGCAGCCAAAGGAGGGTACCTAATGAAAAACTGTTTTTT. This sequence encodes CASSQRRVPNEKLFF.

The V call is TRBV7-4, the J call TRBJ1-5; tentative D call: TRBD1 (6 bases). The CDR3 contains 18 residues. The V and J ends lost 5 bases and 2 bases respectively, with 22 bases between them. Germline V gene lookup returns CDR1 SGHVT and CDR2 SQSDAQ. In nucleotides, the CDR3 is TGTGCCAGCAGCCCTTCGGGTGGGGGGGCGATCGGCAATCAGCCCCAGCATTTT. This sequence encodes CASSPSGGGAIGNQPQHF.

V and J are TRBV15 and TRBJ1-1, with D tentatively TRBD1 (6 bases). Trimming pared 5 bases from V and 8 bases from J, leaving 15 bases between. This CDR3 spans 13 amino acids. CDR1 LNHNV and CDR2 YYDKDF come from the germline V gene (reference sequence). In DNA, the CDR3 is TGTGCCACCAGCGGATACATTGGACAGGAAGCTTTCTTT. It encodes CATSGYIGQEAFF.

This clone appeared once. J is TRBJ2-3 and V is TRBV5-1; no firm D call. The V gene lost 3 bases and the J gene lost 5 bases, with 4 bases spanning the gap. This CDR3 spans 11 amino acids. In germline, CDR1 is SGHRS, CDR2 YFSETQ. The CDR3 nucleotides read TGCGCCAGCAGCTGGCAAGATACGCAGTATTTT. Translating gives CASSWQDTQYF.

The V gene is TRBV7-6, the J gene TRBJ1-2, with a tentative D call TRBD1 (6 bases). The CDR3 extends over 15 amino acids. Germline-derived CDR1 and CDR2 are SGHVS and FNYEAQ. The ends were cut back, 0 bases at V and 4 bases at J, with 12 bases in the middle. As DNA, the CDR3 is TGTGCCAGCAGCTTAGCTCCAGGGGTAATCTATGGCTACACCTTC. Its protein product is CASSLAPGVIYGYTF. The variable domain in full, completed from reference TRBV7-6 and TRBJ1-2, reads GAGVSQSPRYKVTKRGQDVALRCDPISGHVSLYWYRQALGQGPEFLTYFNYEAQQDKSGLPNDRFSAERPEGSISTLTIQRTEQRDSAMYRCASSLAPGVIYGYTFGSGTRLTVV.

The rearrangement links TRBV29-1 to TRBJ1-1; D is ambiguous. The CDR3 is 11 amino acids. The V end was cut by 5 bases, the J end by 1 base, with 5 bases between. Germline V CDR1 and CDR2: SQVTM, ANQGSEA. The CDR3 DNA sequence: TGCAGCGTTACGAGGAACACTGAAGCTTTCTTT. Translation: CSVTRNTEAFF.